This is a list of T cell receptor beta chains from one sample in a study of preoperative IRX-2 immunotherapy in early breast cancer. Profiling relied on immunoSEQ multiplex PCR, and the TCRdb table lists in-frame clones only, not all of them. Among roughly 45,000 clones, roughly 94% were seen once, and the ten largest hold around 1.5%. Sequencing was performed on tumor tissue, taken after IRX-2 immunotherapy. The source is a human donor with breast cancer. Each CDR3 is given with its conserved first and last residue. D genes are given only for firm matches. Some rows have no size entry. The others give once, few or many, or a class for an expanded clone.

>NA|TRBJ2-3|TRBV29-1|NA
TGCAGCTTTGACGGCGAGGATACGCAGTATTTT
CSFDGEDTQYF
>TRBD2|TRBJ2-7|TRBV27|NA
TGTGCCAGCAGCCAAGGGAGGGTACCGACCTACGAGCAGTACTTC
CASSQGRVPTYEQYF
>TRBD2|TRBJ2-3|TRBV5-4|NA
TGTGCCAGCAGCCGGGACTCCTGGACTAGCGGGAAGAGCACAGATACGCAGTATTTT
CASSRDSWTSGKSTDTQYF
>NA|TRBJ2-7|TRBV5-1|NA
TGCGCCAGCAGCTTGTCGCCGGCCTCCTACGAGCAGTACTTC
CASSLSPASYEQYF
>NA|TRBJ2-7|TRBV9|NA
TGTGCCAGCAGCGTAGAAGGGGGGAGGGTCTACGAGCAGTACTTC
CASSVEGGRVYEQYF
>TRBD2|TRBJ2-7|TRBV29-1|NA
TGCAGCGTGTCCGGGACTAGCGGGGGGCCCTACGAGCAGTACTTC
CSVSGTSGGPYEQYF
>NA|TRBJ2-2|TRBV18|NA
TGTGCCAGCTCACCAAGGGCTCCATCCACCGGGGAGCTGTTTTTT
CASSPRAPSTGELFF
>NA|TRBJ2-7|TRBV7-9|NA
TGTGCCAGCAGCTTATCGCCGGGAAGAGGAGGCTCCTACGAGCAGTACTTC
CASSLSPGRGGSYEQYF
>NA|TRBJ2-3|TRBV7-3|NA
TGTGCCAGCAGCCTTTTGACTAGCACAGATACGCAGTATTTT
CASSLLTSTDTQYF
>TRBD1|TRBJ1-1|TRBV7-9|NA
TGTGCCAGCAGCTTAGCCGGGACAGGGACCACTGAAGCTTTCTTT
CASSLAGTGTTEAFF
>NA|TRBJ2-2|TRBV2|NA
TGTGCCAGCAGGGGGAGGATCAACACCGGGGAGCTGTTTTTT
CASRGRINTGELFF
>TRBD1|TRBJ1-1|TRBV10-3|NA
TGTGCCATGTCGGGACAGGAGAACACTGAAGCTTTCTTT
CAMSGQENTEAFF
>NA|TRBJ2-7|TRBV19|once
TGTGCCAGTAGCCCTGGAGGGGGAGGGGACGAGCAGTACTTC
CASSPGGGGDEQYF
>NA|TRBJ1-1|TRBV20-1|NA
TGCAGTGCTCCCCTGGGTCCGGAAGCTTTCTTT
CSAPLGPEAFF
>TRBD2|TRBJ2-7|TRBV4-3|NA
TGCGCCAGCAGCCAAGTGGTAGCGGGGGCCTACGAGCAGTACTTC
CASSQVVAGAYEQYF
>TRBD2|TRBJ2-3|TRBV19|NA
TGTGCCAGTCGAGCGGGAGTGGGCACAGATACGCAGTATTTT
CASRAGVGTDTQYF
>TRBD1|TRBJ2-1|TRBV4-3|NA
TGCGCCAGCAGCCGTTTCGACAGGGATTCCTACAATGAGCAGTTCTTC
CASSRFDRDSYNEQFF
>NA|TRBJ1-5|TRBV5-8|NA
TGTGCCAGCAGCTTGGAGTGGGGGCAGGGCGGAAAGAATCAGCCCCAGCATTTT
CASSLEWGQGGKNQPQHF
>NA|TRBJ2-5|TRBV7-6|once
TGTGCCAGCAGCTACCGGGGAATAGCCCAAGAGACCCAGTACTTC
CASSYRGIAQETQYF
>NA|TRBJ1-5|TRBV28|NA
TGTGCCAGCAGTTTTGGGGGATTTAGCAATCAGCCCCAGCATTTT
CASSFGGFSNQPQHF
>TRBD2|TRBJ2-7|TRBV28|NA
TGTGCCAGCACGTCGCCGAAACCCGGGACTAGCGTATCCTACGAGCAGTACTTC
CASTSPKPGTSVSYEQYF
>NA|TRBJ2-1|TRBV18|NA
TGTGCCAGCTCACCAGGTCTACTGAACAATGAGCAGTTCTTC
CASSPGLLNNEQFF
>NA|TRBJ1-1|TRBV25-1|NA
TGTGCCAGCAGTGACCCCGGGGCTCGGGAAGCTTTCTTT
CASSDPGAREAFF
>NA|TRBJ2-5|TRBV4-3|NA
TGCGCCAGCAGCCACGCCGCAGGTCGGTGGGAGACCCAGTACTTC
CASSHAAGRWETQYF
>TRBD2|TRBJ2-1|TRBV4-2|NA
TGTGCCAGCAGCCAGCCACTAGCGGCCTCCTACAATGAGCAGTTCTTC
CASSQPLAASYNEQFF
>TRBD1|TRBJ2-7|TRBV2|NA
TGTGCCTCACAGGGGGTGGGTTCCTACGAGCAGTACTTC
CASQGVGSYEQYF